Here is one TCR beta chain with its context. These data originate in a study of blood T cell repertoires in COVID-19. The cohort comprised adults aged about 18 to 89 years residing in approximately 25 US areas. Participant-given clinical history determined each cohort assignment. CDR1 and CDR2 from the germline V gene are LNHNV and YYDKDF (reference sequence). Trimming took off 5 bases at V and 5 bases at J, with 15 bases between the two ends. The CDR3 covers 15 residues. Study processing details: The authors estimated nucleated cell counts from reference gene primer amplification. Assay used: immunoSEQ multiplex PCR; TCRdb lists only in-frame clones, some missing. V and J calls and clone size come straight from that table; D and trimming were deduced from the DNA. The table lists about 280,000 clones, roughly 80% of them singletons.

The V gene is TRBV15, the J gene TRBJ1-4, with D perhaps matching TRBD1 (6 bases). The material sequenced was PBMCs or T cells enriched from blood (not recorded which). This sequence was found in a man in his forties who had been exposed to COVID-19. CDR3 in DNA: TGTGCCACCAGCTGGGGGGCGGGGGAGAATGAAAAACTGTTTTTT. It translates to CATSWGAGENEKLFF. The full variable domain, completed using reference TRBV15 and TRBJ1-4, is DAMVIQNPRYQVTQFGKPVTLSCSQTLNHNVMYWYQQKSSQAPKLLFHYYDKDFNNEADTPDNFQSRRPNTSFCFLDIRSPGLGDTAMYLCATSWGAGENEKLFFGSGTQLSVL.